This T cell receptor beta chain was captured by sequencing in a study of cytomegalovirus exposure and HLA in healthy donors. Study-level findings and limits: What a later analysis showed was that several of the most significant clusters appeared linked to common viral pathogens.

Details on this clone: The target antigen is unknown.

Primers: 60 Vbeta forward and 13 Jbeta reverse. Here immunoSEQ multiplex PCR was the method, and the copy in TCRdb shows in-frame clones only, minus some. There are some 40,000 clones in the sample; around 50% occur only once, and 6.2% lies in the top ten. Germline V gene data show CDR1 as SGDLS and CDR2 as YYNGEE. V lost 3 bases and J 1 base, leaving 16 bases between the germline ends. This CDR3 has 16 residues. The sequencing input was PBMCs. This receptor was taken from a middle-aged woman in good health and CMV-seropositive. The chain has TRBV9 and TRBJ1-2, with D perhaps matching TRBD1 (6 bases). CDR3: CASSATMRGYNYGYTF. Here the CDR3 DNA reads TGTGCCAGCAGCGCCACCATGAGGGGGTATAACTATGGCTACACCTTC.